The present entry profiles one T cell receptor (beta chain) with its context. This entry is derived from a study of blood T cell repertoires in COVID-19. Original handling: Amplification of reference gene primers provided the estimated nucleated cell counts. Here immunoSEQ multiplex PCR was the method, and the copy in TCRdb shows in-frame clones only, minus some. V and J calls and clone size are copied from that table; D and trimming were computed from the DNA. The sample includes under 250,000 clones, 82% of them seen just once. The CDR3 covers 14 residues. Germline CDR1 MNHEY, CDR2 SMNVEV (reference sequence). V was cut by 7 bases and J by 2 bases, with 14 bases left in between. Patients at the Seattle site were enrolled during active infection and followed longitudinally.

The sequenced material came from peripheral blood. The clonotype originates from a woman in her 70s with COVID-19, enrolled during active disease. This chain joins TRBV27 and TRBJ1-1; possibly TRBD1 for D (5 bases). Written as DNA, the CDR3 is TGTGCCAGCAAGGTGGGGCAGAGAAACACTGAAGCTTTCTTT. It yields the protein CASKVGQRNTEAFF.